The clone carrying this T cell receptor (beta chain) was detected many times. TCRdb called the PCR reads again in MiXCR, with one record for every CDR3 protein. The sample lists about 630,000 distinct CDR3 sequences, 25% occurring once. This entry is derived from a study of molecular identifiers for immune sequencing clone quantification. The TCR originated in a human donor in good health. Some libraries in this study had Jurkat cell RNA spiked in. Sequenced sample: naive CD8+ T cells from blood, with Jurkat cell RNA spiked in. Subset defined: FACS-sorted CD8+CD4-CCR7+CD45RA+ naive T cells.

This CDR3 is CASSLDTQSQETQYF. The CDR3 region has the DNA TGTGCCAGCAGTTTAGATACCCAGAGCCAAGAGACCCAGTACTTC. The rearrangement uses TRBV12-3 or TRBV12-4 and TRBJ2-5; D is unclear. Trimming shortened V by 1 base and J by 1 base, and 10 bases separated the two germline ends. This CDR3 contains 15 residues.